This T cell receptor (beta chain) was obtained from a study of blood T cell repertoires in COVID-19. Background on the study: Sources were T cells, B-cell-depleted T cells, or PBMCs; the material itself was cDNA or gDNA.

Authors' processing steps: Estimates of nucleated cell counts were drawn from the amplification of reference gene primers. Profiled with immunoSEQ multiplex PCR; TCRdb holds only in-frame clones, not every one. D and trimming were read from the DNA, whereas the V and J calls and clone size are those reported in that table. This table has some 130,000 clones, over 60% appearing once. With 2 bases removed from V and 5 bases from J, the gap between germline ends came to 9 bases. This CDR3 has 14 residues. Germline CDR1 MNHEY, CDR2 SVGAGI. The receptor's source is a woman between 65 and 79 years old with acute or convalescent COVID-19. Sequenced sample: peripheral blood. The V and J genes are TRBV6-5 and TRBJ2-2; a weak D match, TRBD1 (6 bases). Here the CDR3 DNA reads TGTGCCAGCAGTTACCGACAGGCTACCGGGGAGCTGTTTTTT. Its translation is CASSYRQATGELFF.